These T cell receptor beta chains were read from a single sample in a study of beta chain features in type 1 diabetes. Only in-frame clones appear in the TCRdb table, and some are missing; sequencing was by immunoSEQ multiplex PCR. The data hold around 280,000 clones, with about 15% observed a single time. Sequencing used naive CD4+ T cells from blood. These receptor sequences come from a man younger than 35 with type 1 diabetes. Each CDR3 is given without its conserved first and last residue. Clone size appears in some rows only: once, few, many, or a class for an expanded clone.

j_call,v_call,clone_size,cdr3_aa
TRBJ2-3,TRBV5-1,few,ASSLLAAPGDTQY
TRBJ2-7,TRBV29-1,NA,SVAPSGSSGEQY
TRBJ2-3,TRBV5-4,few,ASSFRLAASTDTQY
TRBJ2-1,TRBV29-1,few,SGRDRWLNEQF
TRBJ2-3,TRBV11-3,few,ASRASGTDTQY
TRBJ2-7,TRBV28,few,ASSEIGTTGAGGEQY
TRBJ2-7,TRBV5-4,NA,ASSLGDRPYEQY
TRBJ2-5,TRBV6-6,NA,ASSLTSGQETQY
TRBJ1-6,TRBV5-6,NA,ASSLDRASPLH
TRBJ2-5,TRBV27,NA,ASSLGARASGETQY
TRBJ2-4,TRBV6-1,NA,ASSEGPGGKNIQY
TRBJ2-3,TRBV5-1,NA,ASSLTDTQY
TRBJ2-7,TRBV6-6,few,ASRGGQGSYEQY
TRBJ2-7,TRBV7-2,few,ASSLFSQRQGAYEQY
TRBJ1-6,TRBV10-3,NA,AISPTGWGHNSPLH
TRBJ2-2,TRBV30,NA,AWSAWEGTGELF
TRBJ2-2,TRBV9,NA,ASSVGLAGHTGELF
TRBJ1-2,TRBV27,few,ASGRTGVGGYT
TRBJ2-1,TRBV5-4,NA,ASQLAGGPSYNEQF
TRBJ2-3,TRBV7-2,few,ASSLVSHTQY
TRBJ1-3,TRBV30,NA,AWSIQLSGNTIY
TRBJ2-5,TRBV5-1,NA,ASSFLGLAGNRKETQY
TRBJ2-5,TRBV5-4,NA,ASSLGLAGETQY